Given below is one T cell receptor beta chain in context. This specimen belongs to a study of blood T cells in healthy people across ages. Study details: About one barcoded TCR beta cDNA was captured per two T cells.

This CDR3 is built from 16 residues. The germline V gene encodes CDR1 ENHRY and CDR2 SYGVKD. V lost 2 bases and J lost 4; bases outside the gene matches: 9. PCR was performed a second time for about 7 to 11 cycles using a sample-barcoded 5' primer and a J-beta primer mix. TCRdb ran MiXCR on the 5' RACE reads and lists one entry per CDR3 protein. This table holds approximately 800,000 distinct CDR3 sequences, more than 25% found once. These same data were also listed under a study on T cells of mothers and their children. From that second work: The M1S primer of the second PCR added sample barcodes and 2-4 random nucleotides.

This chain links TRBV10-3 with TRBJ2-5, with 8 bases lining up with TRBD2. Sequenced input: blood. This TCR was sampled from a boy between 10 and 17 years old in good health. For the CDR3, the DNA is TGTGCCATCAGTGAGCCGCAGCGGGAGAGGGGAGAGACCCAGTACTTC. It translates to CAISEPQRERGETQYF.